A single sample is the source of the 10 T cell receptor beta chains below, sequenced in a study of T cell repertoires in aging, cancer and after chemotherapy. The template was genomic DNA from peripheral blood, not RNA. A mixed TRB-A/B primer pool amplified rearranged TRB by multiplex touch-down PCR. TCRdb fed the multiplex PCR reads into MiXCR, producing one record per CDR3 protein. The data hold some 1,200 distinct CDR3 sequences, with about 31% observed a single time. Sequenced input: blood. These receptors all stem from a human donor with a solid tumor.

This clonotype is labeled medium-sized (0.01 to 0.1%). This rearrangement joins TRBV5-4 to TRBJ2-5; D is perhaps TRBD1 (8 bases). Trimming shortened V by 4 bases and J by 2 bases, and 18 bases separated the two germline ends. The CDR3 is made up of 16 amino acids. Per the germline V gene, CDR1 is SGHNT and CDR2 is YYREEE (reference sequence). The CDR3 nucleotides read TGTGCCAGCAGCCCCTGGACAGGGCGGGGGCAAGAGACCCAGTACTTC. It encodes CASSPWTGRGQETQYF.

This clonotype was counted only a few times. CDR3 loop: CASSPTRTHNSPLHF. As DNA, the CDR3 is TGTGCCAGCTCTCCCACCAGGACCCATAATTCACCCCTCCACTTT. This rearrangement joins TRBV18 to TRBJ1-6; D is ambiguous. The CDR3 length is 15 residues. Germline CDR1 KGHSH, CDR2 LQKENI. V was cut by 6 bases and J by 5 bases, with 14 bases left in between.

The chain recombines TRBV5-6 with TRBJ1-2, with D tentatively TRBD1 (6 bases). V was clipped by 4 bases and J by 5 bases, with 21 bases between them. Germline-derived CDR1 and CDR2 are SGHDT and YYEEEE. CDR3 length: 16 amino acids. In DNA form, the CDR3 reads TGTGCCAGCAGCCTGCCCGGGGCGAGGGGGTTTTATGGCTACACCTTC. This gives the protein CASSLPGARGFYGYTF.

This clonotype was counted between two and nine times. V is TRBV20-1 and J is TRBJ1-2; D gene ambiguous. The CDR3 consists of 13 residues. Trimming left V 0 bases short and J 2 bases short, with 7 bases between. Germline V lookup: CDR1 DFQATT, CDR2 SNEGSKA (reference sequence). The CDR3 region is CSAREGGNYGYTF. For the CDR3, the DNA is TGCAGTGCTAGAGAGGGCGGAAACTATGGCTACACCTTC.

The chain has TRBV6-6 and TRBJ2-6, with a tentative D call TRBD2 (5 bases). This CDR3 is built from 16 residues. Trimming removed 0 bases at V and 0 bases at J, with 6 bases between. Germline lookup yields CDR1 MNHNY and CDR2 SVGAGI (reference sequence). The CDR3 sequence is CASSYSRDSGANVLTF. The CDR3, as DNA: TGTGCCAGCAGTTACTCTCGGGACTCTGGGGCCAACGTCCTGACTTTC.

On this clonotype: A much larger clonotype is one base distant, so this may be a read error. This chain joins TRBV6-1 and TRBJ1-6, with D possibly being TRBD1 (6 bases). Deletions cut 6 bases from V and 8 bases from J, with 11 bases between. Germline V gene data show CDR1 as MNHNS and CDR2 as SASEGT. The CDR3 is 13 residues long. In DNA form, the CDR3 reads TGTGCCAGCAGAGGGGGGATGGATTCACCCCTCCACTTT. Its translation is CASRGGMDSPLHF.

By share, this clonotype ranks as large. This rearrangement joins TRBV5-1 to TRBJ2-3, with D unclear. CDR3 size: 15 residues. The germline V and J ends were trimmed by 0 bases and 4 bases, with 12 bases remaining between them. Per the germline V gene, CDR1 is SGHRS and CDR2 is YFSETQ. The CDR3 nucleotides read TGCGCCAGCAGCTTGGGGTGGGCTGGGGCAGATACGCAGTATTTT. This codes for CASSLGWAGADTQYF. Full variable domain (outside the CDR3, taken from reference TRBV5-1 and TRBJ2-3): KAGVTQTPRYLIKTRGQQVTLSCSPISGHRSVSWYQQTPGQGLQFLFEYFSETQRNKGNFPGRFSGRQFSNSRSEMNVSTLELGDSALYLCASSLGWAGADTQYFGPGTRLTVL.

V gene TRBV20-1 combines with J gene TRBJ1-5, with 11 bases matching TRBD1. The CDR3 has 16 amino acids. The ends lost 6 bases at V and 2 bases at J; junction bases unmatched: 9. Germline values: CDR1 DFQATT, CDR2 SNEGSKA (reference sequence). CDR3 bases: TGCAGTGCAATAGGGGACAGGGGGGTTGGCAATCAGCCCCAGCATTTT. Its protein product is CSAIGDRGVGNQPQHF.

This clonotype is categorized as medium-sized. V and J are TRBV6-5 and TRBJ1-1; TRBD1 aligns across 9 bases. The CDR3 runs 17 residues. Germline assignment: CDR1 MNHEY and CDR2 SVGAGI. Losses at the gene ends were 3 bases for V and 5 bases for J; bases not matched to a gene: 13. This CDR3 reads CASSYAQGAWSGTEAFF. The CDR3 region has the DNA TGTGCCAGCAGTTATGCACAGGGGGCCTGGAGTGGGACTGAAGCTTTCTTT.

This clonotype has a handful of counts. In nucleotides, the CDR3 is TGTGCCAGCAGCTTGGAGGGTAGGGGTAGTTACTTC. Protein: CASSLEGRGSYF. This chain links TRBV5-6 with TRBJ2-7; tentatively, D is TRBD1 (5 bases). The CDR3 runs to 12 residues. Trimming left V 0 bases short and J 13 bases short, with 14 bases between. The germline V gene encodes CDR1 SGHDT and CDR2 YYEEEE.